The next 26 T cell receptor beta chains were all read from a single sample in a study of cytomegalovirus exposure and HLA in healthy donors. 60 Vbeta and 13 Jbeta primers were used in PCR. Libraries were prepared by immunoSEQ multiplex PCR; TCRdb keeps only in-frame clonotypes and omits some of them. Of some 150,000 clones in the sample, roughly 72% were seen once. Material: PBMCs. The receptors derive from a woman aged 30 to 39 in good health and CMV-seropositive.

This clone showed up just a few times. J is TRBJ1-5 and V is TRBV5-1; D unclear. Trimming left V 0 bases short and J 6 bases short, with 10 bases between. The CDR3 runs 14 residues. Germline-derived CDR1 and CDR2 are SGHRS and YFSETQ. The CDR3 region is CASSLDEGGQPQHF. In DNA form, the CDR3 reads TGCGCCAGCAGCTTGGATGAGGGCGGTCAGCCCCAGCATTTT.

The rearrangement uses TRBV25-1 and TRBJ1-1; D perhaps matches TRBD1 (5 bases). V gave up 5 bases and J gave up 6 bases, with 16 bases separating them. There are 14 residues in the CDR3. Germline-derived CDR1 and CDR2 are MGHDK and SYGVNS. The CDR3 reads CASSPRQKHAEAFF. The CDR3 DNA sequence: TGTGCCAGCAGTCCGCGACAGAAGCACGCTGAAGCTTTCTTT.

The chain is built from TRBV6-1 and TRBJ1-2; TRBD1 aligns across 8 bases. J gave up 8 bases and V 4 bases, and 9 bases lay outside the gene matches. The CDR3 runs to 14 residues. Germline CDR1 reads MNHNS; CDR2 reads SASEGT. The CDR3 DNA follows: TGTGCCAGCAGTGGGACAGGGATCGTTAGAGGCTACACCTTC. This codes for CASSGTGIVRGYTF.

This clone turned up a few times. The chain combines TRBV21-1 with TRBJ1-1; the table's D call, TRBD1, was not checked against the DNA. TRBV21-1 is a pseudogene. This CDR3 has 14 residues. CDR3 in amino acids: CASSTGTPIRKAFF. In DNA form, the CDR3 reads TGTGCCAGCAGCACCGGGACACCTATCAGAAAAGCTTTCTTT.

The J gene is TRBJ1-6, the V gene TRBV5-1; D gene ambiguous. The CDR3 covers 13 residues. V was cut by 2 bases and J by 8 bases, with 8 bases left in between. From germline, CDR1 is SGHRS and CDR2 YFSETQ. This chain's CDR3 is CASSFQEDSPLHF. The CDR3 nucleotides are TGCGCCAGCAGCTTTCAGGAGGATTCACCCCTCCACTTT.

This chain uses TRBV19 with TRBJ1-5; 8 nucleotides match TRBD1. Germline CDR1 is LNHDA and CDR2 is SQIVND (reference sequence). V lost 2 bases, J lost 5 bases, and 11 bases stayed unmatched. The CDR3 runs 17 residues. The CDR3 spells CASSIREQGEGYQPQHF. In DNA form, the CDR3 reads TGTGCCAGTAGTATACGGGAACAGGGGGAAGGTTATCAGCCCCAGCATTTT.

The chain uses TRBV29-1 and TRBJ1-2; 7 nucleotides line up with TRBD1. This CDR3 contains 12 residues. Trimming took 7 bases from V and 4 from J; bases not matched to a gene: 6. CDR1 SQVTM and CDR2 ANQGSEA come from the germline V gene. CDR3 bases: TGCAGCGGCCGGGACAGCGTCTATGGCTACACCTTC. Protein product: CSGRDSVYGYTF.

The chain carries TRBV27 and TRBJ1-3, with D perhaps TRBD1 (6 bases). V gave up 2 bases and J gave up 4 bases, with 15 bases separating them. The germline CDR1 and CDR2 sequences are MNHEY and SMNVEV (reference sequence). The CDR3 spans 16 residues. The CDR3 reads CASSLRGIHAGNTIYF. The CDR3, as DNA: TGTGCCAGCAGTTTAAGGGGGATACACGCCGGAAACACCATATATTTT.

The V gene is TRBV2, the J gene TRBJ1-5; 7 nucleotides align to TRBD1. The CDR3 has 15 amino acids. The trim removed 4 bases at V and 0 bases at J, leaving 3 bases unmatched. Germline CDR1 is SNHLY and CDR2 is FYNNEI. In DNA form, the CDR3 reads TGTGCCAGCAGTGGACAGGGTTATAGCAATCAGCCCCAGCATTTT. As protein: CASSGQGYSNQPQHF.

The V and J genes are TRBV5-1 and TRBJ1-1; the match to TRBD1 covers 8 bases. V lost 5 bases, J lost 6 bases, and 6 bases stayed unmatched. Looked up from germline, CDR1 is SGHRS and CDR2 is YFSETQ. This CDR3 has 13 amino acids. CDR3 in DNA: TGCGCCAGCAGTTACGACAGGGGATCTGAAGCTTTCTTT. Translating it yields CASSYDRGSEAFF.

V and J are TRBV5-8 and TRBJ2-5; 10 nucleotides line up with TRBD1. The J call may be incorrect, as the DNA end agrees better with TRBJ2-7. The CDR3 totals 17 residues. Germline V gene sequence: CDR1 SGHTS, CDR2 YDEGEE. CDR3 coding DNA: TGTGCCAGCAGCAATATTTACGGGACAGGGGTTTCCTACGAGCAGTACTTC. Translated, it gives CASSNIYGTGVSYEQYF.

J is TRBJ2-3 and V is TRBV9; D is undetermined. V was trimmed by 0 bases and J by 0 bases, leaving 8 bases between them. Germline V gene sequence: CDR1 SGDLS, CDR2 YYNGEE. This CDR3 comprises 15 residues. DNA of the CDR3: TGTGCCAGCAGCGTAGGAGATAGTAGCACAGATACGCAGTATTTT. Encoded protein: CASSVGDSSTDTQYF.

The chain carries TRBV27 and TRBJ2-1, with a tentative D call TRBD2 (6 bases). V was pared by 7 bases and J by 9 bases, with 13 bases between. Looked up from germline, CDR1 is MNHEY and CDR2 is SMNVEV (reference sequence). CDR3 length equals 12 residues. CDR3 region: CASKTAGSEQFF. CDR3 coding DNA: TGTGCCAGCAAAACGGCGGGGAGTGAGCAGTTCTTC.

CDR3 region: CASSRGLAGVPDTQYF. The CDR3 DNA follows: TGCGCCAGCAGCCGTGGACTAGCGGGAGTCCCAGATACGCAGTATTTT. This chain uses TRBV5-1 with TRBJ2-3, with TRBD2 matching over 13 bases. Germline assignment: CDR1 SGHRS and CDR2 YFSETQ. With 4 bases clipped from V and 4 bases from J, the junction kept 6 bases outside the gene matches. The CDR3 totals 16 residues.

To note about this clone: An end of the junction differs from the germline gene, which may be a read error. The chain has TRBV4-3 and TRBJ2-1, with D unclear. CDR1 is LGHNA, CDR2 YSLEER, per germline. The CDR3 length is 15 residues. The CDR3 nucleotides read TGCGCCAGCAGCGAAGACTGGGCCTCCTACAATGAGCAGTTCTTC. This translates into CASSEDWASYNEQFF.

The rearrangement joins TRBV11-2 to TRBJ1-1; no firm D call. The germline gives CDR1 SGHAT, CDR2 FQNNGV. The germline V and J ends were trimmed by 5 bases and 0 bases, with 19 bases remaining between them. This CDR3 region has 17 residues. The CDR3 DNA reads as TGTGCCAGCAGCCTATCTACCTTCAAGATTATGAACACTGAAGCTTTCTTT. This sequence encodes CASSLSTFKIMNTEAFF.

The rearrangement uses TRBV6-1 and TRBJ1-1; possible D gene TRBD1, 6 bases. There are 15 residues in the CDR3. V was cut by 3 bases and J by 0 bases, with 11 bases left in between. CDR1 MNHNS and CDR2 SASEGT come from the germline V gene. CDR3 in amino acids: CASSDDRLMNTEAFF. For the CDR3, the DNA is TGTGCCAGCAGTGATGACAGGTTGATGAACACTGAAGCTTTCTTT.

The V call is TRBV5-6, the J call TRBJ2-5, with 8 bases matching TRBD2. CDR3 length: 14 residues. Looked up from germline, CDR1 is SGHDT and CDR2 is YYEEEE. Unmatched junction bases numbered 8, after V lost 3 bases and J lost 7 bases. Written as DNA, the CDR3 is TGTGCCAGCAGCTCCTCGGGAGGGGGAACGACCCAGTACTTC. Amino acid sequence: CASSSSGGGTTQYF. Looking up the rest from reference TRBV5-6 and TRBJ2-5 gives the full variable domain: DAGVTQSPTHLIKTRGQQVTLRCSPKSGHDTVSWYQQALGQGPQFIFQYYEEEERQRGNFPDRFSGHQFPNYSSELNVNALLLGDSALYLCASSSSGGGTTQYFGPGTRLLVL.

V gene TRBV29-1 combines with J gene TRBJ2-7, with D possibly TRBD1 on 5 matching bases. V lost 5 bases and J 2 bases, leaving 10 bases between the germline ends. The germline V gene has CDR1 SQVTM and CDR2 ANQGSEA. CDR3 size: 12 residues. The CDR3 coding sequence is TGCAGCGTTCGGATGGACACCTACGAGCAGTACTTC. It translates to CSVRMDTYEQYF.

The chain couples TRBV11-2 to TRBJ2-1, with 12 positions matching TRBD2. The trim removed 3 bases at V and 10 bases at J, leaving 7 bases unmatched. This CDR3 has 15 amino acids. CDR1 and CDR2 (germline): SGHAT, FQNNGV. This CDR3 reads CASSFLPSGRAEQFF. The CDR3 bases are TGTGCCAGCAGCTTCCTCCCTAGCGGGAGGGCAGAGCAGTTCTTC.

This chain links TRBV4-3 with TRBJ1-1; maybe TRBD1 (5 bases). This CDR3 comprises 15 residues. Germline V lookup: CDR1 LGHNA, CDR2 YSLEER. V shed 0 bases and J shed 6 bases, with 14 bases lying between them. The CDR3 bases are TGCGCCAGCAGCCAAGACCCGGGGGAAGGATCTGAAGCTTTCTTT. It specifies CASSQDPGEGSEAFF.

The J gene is TRBJ2-7, the V gene TRBV7-2; 7 bases fit TRBD2. The CDR3 is made up of 14 amino acids. In germline, CDR1 is SGHTA, CDR2 FQGNSA. J gave up 2 bases and V 2 bases, and 3 bases lay outside the gene matches. DNA for the CDR3: TGTGCCAGCAGCTTAACTAGCGACCCCTACGAGCAGTACTTC. Translating gives CASSLTSDPYEQYF.

The genes are TRBV15 and TRBJ2-1, with 7 bases matching TRBD2. V was pared by 0 bases and J by 6 bases, with 11 bases of the junction left unmatched. The germline gives CDR1 LNHNV, CDR2 YYDKDF (reference sequence). The CDR3 loop spans 17 amino acids. CDR3 nucleotides: TGTGCCACCAGCAGAGATCTTTTCGGCGGGAGAAGCAATGAGCAGTTCTTC. Protein sequence: CATSRDLFGGRSNEQFF.

The chain is built from TRBV9 and TRBJ2-1, with 7 nucleotides matching TRBD2. Germline assignment: CDR1 SGDLS and CDR2 YYNGEE. The CDR3 length is 15 residues. The trim removed 4 bases at V and 9 bases at J, leaving 13 bases unmatched. CDR3 region: CASSLLLRESAEQFF. The DNA of the CDR3 is TGTGCCAGCAGCCTCCTTTTGCGGGAGTCGGCTGAGCAGTTCTTC.

This clone came up a few times. The V gene is TRBV2, the J gene TRBJ1-3; the match to TRBD1 covers 9 bases. The CDR3 runs 17 residues. V gave up 8 bases and J gave up 5 bases; unmatched junction bases: 16. The germline V gene has CDR1 SNHLY and CDR2 FYNNEI. In DNA form, the CDR3 reads TGTGCCAGCGGGTCTGTCCGGGACAGGGCAGGTAGAAACACCATATATTTT. Amino acids: CASGSVRDRAGRNTIYF.

This clone was detected once. The V gene is TRBV7-2, the J gene TRBJ1-2; D not certain. Trimming removed 1 base at V and 2 bases at J, with 8 bases between. This CDR3 comprises 14 residues. CDR1 SGHTA and CDR2 FQGNSA come from the germline V gene. The CDR3 loop reads CASSLDQRNYGYTF. As DNA, the CDR3 is TGTGCCAGCAGCTTAGACCAGCGGAACTATGGCTACACCTTC. The full variable domain, with the rest looked up from reference TRBV7-2 and TRBJ1-2, is GAGVSQSPSNKVTEKGKDVELRCDPISGHTALYWYRQSLGQGLEFLIYFQGNSAPDKSGLPSDRFSAERTGGSVSTLTIQRTQQEDSAVYLCASSLDQRNYGYTFGSGTRLTVV.